Sequencing of this T cell receptor beta chain was carried out in a study of T cell changes during pregnancy in multiple sclerosis. This clone occurred once. Some clones are missing from TCRdb's copy, which holds only in-frame ones; the method was immunoSEQ multiplex PCR. This sample carries around 60,000 clones, 90% to 95% of them seen once, and the ten largest clones take approximately 3.5%. This specimen consisted of CD8+ T cells from peripheral blood mononuclear cells, obtained in the third trimester of pregnancy. This clonotype was obtained from a female donor with multiple sclerosis, enrolled in a pregnancy study.

DNA of the CDR3: TGTGCCAGCAGCTTCCGACGGGAAGCCTACAATGAGCAGTTCTTC. Amino acids: CASSFRREAYNEQFF. The J gene is TRBJ2-1, the V gene TRBV11-2; TRBD2 is a possible D gene (5 bases). This CDR3 spans 15 amino acids. Germline V gene lookup returns CDR1 SGHAT and CDR2 FQNNGV. V was clipped by 3 bases and J by 2 bases, with 11 bases between them.